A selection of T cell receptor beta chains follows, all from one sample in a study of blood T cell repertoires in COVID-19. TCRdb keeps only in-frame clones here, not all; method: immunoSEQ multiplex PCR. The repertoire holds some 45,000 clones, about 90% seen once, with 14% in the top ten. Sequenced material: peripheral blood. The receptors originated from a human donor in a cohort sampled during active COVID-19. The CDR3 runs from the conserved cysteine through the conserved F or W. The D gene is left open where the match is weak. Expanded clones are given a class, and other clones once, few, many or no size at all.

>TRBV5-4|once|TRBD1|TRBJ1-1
CASSSPTGGNTEAFF
TGTGCCAGCAGCTCCCCGACAGGGGGGAACACTGAAGCTTTCTTT
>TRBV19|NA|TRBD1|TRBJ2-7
CASSIGQGTYEQYF
TGTGCCAGTAGTATCGGACAGGGGACCTACGAGCAGTACTTC
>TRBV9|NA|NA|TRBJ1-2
CASSKLSGYGYTF
TGTGCCAGCAGCAAGTTATCGGGCTATGGCTACACCTTC
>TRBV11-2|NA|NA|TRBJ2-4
CASSFLGTQYF
TGTGCCAGCAGCTTCCTAGGGACACAGTACTTC
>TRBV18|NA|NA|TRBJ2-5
CASSPLVSETQYF
TGTGCCAGCTCACCGCTAGTGTCGGAGACCCAGTACTTC
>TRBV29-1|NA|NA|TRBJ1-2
CSVWGRGENYGYTF
TGCAGCGTTTGGGGTCGGGGGGAGAACTATGGCTACACCTTC
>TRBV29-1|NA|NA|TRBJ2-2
CSVEDPSTGELFF
TGCAGCGTTGAAGATCCGAGCACCGGGGAGCTGTTTTTT
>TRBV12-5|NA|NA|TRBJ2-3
CASAIGLTDTQYF
TGTGCTAGTGCCATAGGACTGACAGATACGCAGTATTTT
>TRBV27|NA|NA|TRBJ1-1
CASSLVSGGNTEAFF
TGTGCCAGCAGTTTAGTGTCCGGGGGGAATACTGAAGCTTTCTTT
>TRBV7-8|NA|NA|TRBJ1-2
CASSLGDGGDGYTF
TGTGCCAGCAGCTTAGGGGACGGGGGAGATGGCTACACCTTC
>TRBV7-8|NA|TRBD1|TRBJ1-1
CASSAGQDDTEAFF
TGTGCCAGCAGCGCGGGACAGGACGACACTGAAGCTTTCTTT
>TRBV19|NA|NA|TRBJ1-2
CASSTTAQSYGYTF
TGTGCCAGTAGTACGACAGCACAATCCTATGGCTACACCTTC
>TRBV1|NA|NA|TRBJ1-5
CTSSQVRSPGQDCNQPQHF
TGCACCAGCAGCCAAGTCCGGTCTCCGGGACAGGACTGCAATCAGCCCCAGCATTTT
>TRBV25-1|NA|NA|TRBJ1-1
CASSEVAGRDPSFEAFF
TGTGCCAGCAGTGAAGTGGCGGGCAGAGACCCCTCCTTTGAAGCTTTCTTT
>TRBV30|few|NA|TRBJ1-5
CAWSLRGQENQPQHF
TGTGCCTGGAGCCTCCGCGGGCAGGAGAATCAGCCCCAGCATTTT
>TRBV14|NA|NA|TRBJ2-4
CASSQQGVGNIQYF
TGTGCCAGCAGCCAACAAGGAGTAGGAAACATTCAGTACTTC
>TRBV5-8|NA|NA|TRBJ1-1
CASSRLRGGSFMNTEAFF
TGTGCCAGCAGTCGGCTAAGGGGGGGTTCCTTCATGAACACTGAAGCTTTCTTT
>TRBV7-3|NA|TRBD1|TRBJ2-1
CASSLFPRQGANNEQFF
TGTGCCAGCAGCTTATTCCCCAGGCAGGGGGCGAACAATGAGCAGTTCTTC
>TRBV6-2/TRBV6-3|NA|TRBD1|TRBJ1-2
CASSYASGGLGYTF
TGTGCCAGCAGTTACGCCTCAGGGGGCCTTGGCTACACCTTC
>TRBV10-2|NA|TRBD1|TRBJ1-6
CASSESGGYRTGTSSYNSPLHF
TGCGCCAGCAGTGAGTCAGGAGGATACCGGACAGGGACGAGCTCCTATAATTCACCCCTCCACTTT
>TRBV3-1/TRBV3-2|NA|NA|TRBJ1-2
CASSQDAGGYTF
TGTGCCAGCAGCCAAGATGCAGGTGGCTACACCTTC
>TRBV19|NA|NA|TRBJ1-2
CASSTRGAPNYGYTF
TGTGCCAGTAGTACCCGGGGGGCCCCTAACTATGGCTACACCTTC
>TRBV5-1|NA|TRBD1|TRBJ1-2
CASSSGQGARYGYTF
TGCGCCAGCAGCTCAGGACAGGGGGCCAGGTATGGCTACACCTTC
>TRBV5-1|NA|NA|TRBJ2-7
CASSLEGGGPGEQYF
TGCGCCAGCAGCTTGGAAGGAGGCGGACCGGGCGAGCAGTACTTC
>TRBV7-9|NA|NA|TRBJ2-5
CASSSSPRGETQYF
TGTGCCAGCAGCTCGTCTCCCCGGGGGGAGACCCAGTACTTC
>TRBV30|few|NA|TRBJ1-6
CAWTFDSRKAPLHF
TGTGCCTGGACGTTCGACAGCCGTAAGGCACCCCTCCACTTT
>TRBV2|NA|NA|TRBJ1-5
CASSRRNTLGQPQHF
TGTGCCAGCAGTAGAAGGAATACCCTGGGCCAGCCCCAGCATTTT
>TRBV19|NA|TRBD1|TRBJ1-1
CASSTTGGGTEAFF
TGTGCCAGTAGTACGACAGGGGGCGGCACTGAAGCTTTCTTT
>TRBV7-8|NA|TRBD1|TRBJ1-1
CASSQQGAGAEAFF
TGTGCCAGCAGCCAACAGGGGGCGGGGGCTGAAGCTTTCTTT
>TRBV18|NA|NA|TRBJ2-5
CASSPPVGETQYF
TGTGCCAGCTCACCACCGGTCGGGGAGACCCAGTACTTC
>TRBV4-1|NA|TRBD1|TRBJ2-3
CASSQEEDRPSTDTQYF
TGCGCCAGCAGCCAAGAGGAGGACAGGCCTAGCACAGATACGCAGTATTTT
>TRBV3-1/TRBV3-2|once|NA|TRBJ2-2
CASSPVITSTGELFF
TGTGCCAGCAGCCCGGTAATCACCTCCACCGGGGAGCTGTTTTTT
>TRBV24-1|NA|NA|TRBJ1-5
CATHGTYSGQPQHF
TGTGCCACCCACGGGACATACTCAGGTCAGCCCCAGCATTTT
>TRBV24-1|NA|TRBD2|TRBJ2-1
CATSDPGATSGVNNEQFF
TGTGCCACCAGTGATCCAGGCGCGACTAGCGGGGTGAACAATGAGCAGTTCTTC
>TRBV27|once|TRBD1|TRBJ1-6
CASSSYLYLDRDTYNSPLHF
TGTGCCAGCAGTTCCTACCTGTACCTGGACAGGGACACCTATAATTCACCCCTCCACTTT
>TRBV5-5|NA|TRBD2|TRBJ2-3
CASRQTGTSGAGTDTQYF
TGTGCCAGCAGACAGACCGGGACTAGCGGAGCAGGGACAGATACGCAGTATTTT
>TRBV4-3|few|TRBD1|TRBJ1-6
CASRRTGTGGGSPLHF
TGCGCCAGCAGACGTACCGGGACAGGGGGAGGTTCACCCCTCCACTTT
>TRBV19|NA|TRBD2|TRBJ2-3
CASSTREGQTPRGTQYF
TGTGCCAGTAGTACCCGGGAGGGACAAACACCGAGGGGTACGCAGTATTTT
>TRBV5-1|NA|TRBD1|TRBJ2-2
CASSVQGASNTGELFF
TGCGCCAGCAGCGTTCAGGGGGCTTCGAACACCGGGGAGCTGTTTTTT
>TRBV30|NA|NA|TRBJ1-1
CAWSLQAEAFF
TGTGCCTGGAGTCTCCAGGCTGAAGCTTTCTTT
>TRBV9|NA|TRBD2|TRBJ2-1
CASSPTAQAGGYNEQFF
TGTGCCAGCAGCCCGACCGCGCAAGCGGGGGGGTACAATGAGCAGTTCTTC
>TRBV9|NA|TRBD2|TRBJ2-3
CAPRAGRGGAGDTQYF
TGTGCCCCCCGCGCCGGTCGCGGGGGGGCGGGGGATACGCAGTATTTT
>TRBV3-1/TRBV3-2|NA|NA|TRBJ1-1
CASSQERGTGIFLNTEAFF
TGTGCCAGCAGCCAAGAAAGGGGGACGGGAATTTTTCTGAACACTGAAGCTTTCTTT
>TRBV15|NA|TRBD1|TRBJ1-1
CATSRDGPTGGVAFF
TGTGCCACCAGCAGGGACGGTCCCACAGGGGGCGTAGCTTTCTTT
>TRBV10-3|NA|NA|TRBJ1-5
CAISDRYNQPQHF
TGTGCCATCAGTGACAGGTACAATCAGCCCCAGCATTTT
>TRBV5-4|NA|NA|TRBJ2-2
CASSPNTGELFF
TGTGCCAGCAGCCCTAACACCGGGGAGCTGTTTTTT
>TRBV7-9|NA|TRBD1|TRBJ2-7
CASSPTPHRGYEQYF
TGTGCCAGCAGCCCAACCCCACACAGGGGATACGAGCAGTACTTC
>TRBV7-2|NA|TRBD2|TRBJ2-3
CASRHGTSGGPRGDTQYF
TGTGCCAGCAGACACGGGACTAGCGGGGGCCCGAGAGGAGATACGCAGTATTTT
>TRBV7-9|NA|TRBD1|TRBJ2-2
CASSPTGTGANGELFF
TGTGCCAGCAGCCCAACCGGGACAGGGGCTAACGGGGAGCTGTTTTTT
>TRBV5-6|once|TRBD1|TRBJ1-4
CASSSMTGAFEKLFF
TGTGCCAGCAGCTCGATGACAGGGGCCTTTGAAAAACTGTTTTTT
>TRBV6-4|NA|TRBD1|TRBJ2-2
CASSPQGGPTGELFF
TGTGCCAGCAGTCCACAGGGGGGTCCCACCGGGGAGCTGTTTTTT
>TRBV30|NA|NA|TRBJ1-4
CAWSPTATNEKLFF
TGTGCCTGGAGTCCGACAGCAACTAATGAAAAACTGTTTTTT
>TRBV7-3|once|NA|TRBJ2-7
CASSLKAGVIFEQYF
TGTGCCAGCAGCTTAAAGGCAGGGGTCATTTTCGAGCAGTACTTC
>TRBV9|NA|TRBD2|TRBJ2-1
CASSVGSGDYNEQFF
TGTGCCAGCAGCGTTGGAAGCGGGGATTACAATGAGCAGTTCTTC
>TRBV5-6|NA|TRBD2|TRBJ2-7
CASSLRPGLAAYEQYF
TGTGCCAGCAGCTTACGACCGGGACTAGCGGCCTACGAGCAGTACTTC
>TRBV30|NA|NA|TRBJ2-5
CAWRRGGGGETQYF
TGTGCCTGGAGAAGGGGAGGGGGAGGGGAGACCCAGTACTTC
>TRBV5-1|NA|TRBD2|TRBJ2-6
CASSLTGGAGANVLTF
TGCGCCAGCAGCTTGACGGGGGGTGCTGGGGCCAACGTCCTGACTTTC
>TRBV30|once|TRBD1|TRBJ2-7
CAWSTGTAYEQYF
TGTGCCTGGAGCACCGGGACAGCCTACGAGCAGTACTTC
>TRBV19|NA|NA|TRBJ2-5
CASSMRIQETQYF
TGTGCCAGTAGTATGAGGATTCAAGAGACCCAGTACTTC